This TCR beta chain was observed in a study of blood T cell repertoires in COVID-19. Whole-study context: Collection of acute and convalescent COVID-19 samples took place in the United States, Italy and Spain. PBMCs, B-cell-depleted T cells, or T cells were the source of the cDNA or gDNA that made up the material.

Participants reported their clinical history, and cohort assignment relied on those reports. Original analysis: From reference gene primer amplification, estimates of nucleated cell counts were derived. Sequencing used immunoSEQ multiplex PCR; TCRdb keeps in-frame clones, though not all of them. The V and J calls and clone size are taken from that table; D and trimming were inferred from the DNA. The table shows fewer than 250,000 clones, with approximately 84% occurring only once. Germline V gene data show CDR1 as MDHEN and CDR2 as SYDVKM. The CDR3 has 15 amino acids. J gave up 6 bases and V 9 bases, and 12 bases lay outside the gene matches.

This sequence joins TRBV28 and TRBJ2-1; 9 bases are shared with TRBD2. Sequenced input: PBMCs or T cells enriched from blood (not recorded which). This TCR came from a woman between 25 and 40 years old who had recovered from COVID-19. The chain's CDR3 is CASLIGTSWGNEQFF. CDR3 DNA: TGTGCCAGTCTCATCGGGACTAGCTGGGGCAATGAGCAGTTCTTC.